This note documents a single T cell receptor (beta chain) sequence. Antigen specificity is unknown. The data belong to a study of shared clonotypes between healthy human individuals. Study background: A donor's plate count was three for CD4 naive and three for CD4 memory; CD8 naive had two and CD8 memory one.

Naive-designated CD8 cells lacked CD45RO, were positively enriched for CCR7, and omitted terminally differentiated effector memory CD45RA+ cells. Genomic DNA belonging to each subset was distributed in equal measure over several immunoSEQ plates. TCRdb keeps only in-frame clones here, not all; method: immunoSEQ multiplex PCR. The sample has around 1.9 million clones, just over 90% seen once. General study points: The authors sampled blood alone, and tissue repertoires likely differ. Generation probability values for non-shared clonotypes were lower than those for clonotypes shared by all four donors.

The sample comprised naive CD8+ T cells from PBMCs. The TCR sequence derives from a man aged 18 to 30 in good health. Some clones in this sample may be carry-over from other donors' samples.

The CDR3 loop is CASSDRSKTGSHEQFF. CDR3 DNA: TGTGCCAGCAGCGACCGGAGCAAGACAGGGAGCCATGAGCAGTTCTTC. The gene calls are TRBV9 and TRBJ2-1; TRBD1 matches at 7 bases. Germline CDR1 is SGDLS and CDR2 is YYNGEE. V lost 3 bases to trimming and J lost 8 bases; unmatched junction nucleotides: 14. The CDR3 length is 16 residues.